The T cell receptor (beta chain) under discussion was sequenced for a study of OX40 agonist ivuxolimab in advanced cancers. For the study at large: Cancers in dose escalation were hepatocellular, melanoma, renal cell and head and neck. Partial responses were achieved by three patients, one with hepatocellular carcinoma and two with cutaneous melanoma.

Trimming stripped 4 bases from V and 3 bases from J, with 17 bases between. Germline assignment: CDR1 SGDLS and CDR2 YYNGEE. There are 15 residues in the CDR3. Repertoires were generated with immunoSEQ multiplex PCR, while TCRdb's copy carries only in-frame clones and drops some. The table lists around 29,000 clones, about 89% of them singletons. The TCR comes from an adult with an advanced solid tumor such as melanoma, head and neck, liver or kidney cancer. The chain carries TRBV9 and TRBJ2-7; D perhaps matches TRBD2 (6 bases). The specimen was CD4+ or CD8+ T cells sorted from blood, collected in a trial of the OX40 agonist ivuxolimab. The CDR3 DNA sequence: TGTGCCAGCAGCCCCACGGGGGACGGCGGCTACGAGCAGTACTTC. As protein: CASSPTGDGGYEQYF.